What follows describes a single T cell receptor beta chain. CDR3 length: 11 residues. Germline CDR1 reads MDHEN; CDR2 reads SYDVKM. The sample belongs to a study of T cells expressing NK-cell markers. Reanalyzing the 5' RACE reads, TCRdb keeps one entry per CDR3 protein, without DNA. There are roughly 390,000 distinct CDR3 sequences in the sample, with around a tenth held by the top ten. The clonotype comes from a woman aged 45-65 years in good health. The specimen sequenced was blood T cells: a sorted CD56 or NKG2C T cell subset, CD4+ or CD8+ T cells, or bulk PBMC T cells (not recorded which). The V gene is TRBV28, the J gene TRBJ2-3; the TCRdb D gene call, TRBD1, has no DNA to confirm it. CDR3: CASSPGTPQYF.